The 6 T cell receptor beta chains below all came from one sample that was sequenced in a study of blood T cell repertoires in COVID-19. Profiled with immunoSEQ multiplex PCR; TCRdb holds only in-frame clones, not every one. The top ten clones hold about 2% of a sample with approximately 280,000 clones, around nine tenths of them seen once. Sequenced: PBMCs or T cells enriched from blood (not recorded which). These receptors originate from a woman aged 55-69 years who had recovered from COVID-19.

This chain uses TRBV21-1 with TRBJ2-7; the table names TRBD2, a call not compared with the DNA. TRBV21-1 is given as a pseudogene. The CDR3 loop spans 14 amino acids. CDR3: CASSKRGRSYEQYF. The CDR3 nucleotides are TGTGCCAGCAGCAAACGAGGTAGATCCTACGAGCAGTACTTC.

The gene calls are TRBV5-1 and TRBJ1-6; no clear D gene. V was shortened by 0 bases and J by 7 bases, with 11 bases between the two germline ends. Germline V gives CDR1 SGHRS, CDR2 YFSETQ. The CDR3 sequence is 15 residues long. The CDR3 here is CASSLEAGYNSPLHF. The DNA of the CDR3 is TGCGCCAGCAGCTTGGAAGCCGGTTACAATTCACCCCTCCACTTT.

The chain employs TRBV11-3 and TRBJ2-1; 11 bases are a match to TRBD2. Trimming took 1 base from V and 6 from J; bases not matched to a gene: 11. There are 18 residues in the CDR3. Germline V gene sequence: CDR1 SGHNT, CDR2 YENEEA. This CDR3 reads CASSLGRLAGGGGNEQFF. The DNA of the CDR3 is TGTGCCAGCAGCTTAGGCCGTCTAGCGGGAGGTGGGGGCAATGAGCAGTTCTTC.

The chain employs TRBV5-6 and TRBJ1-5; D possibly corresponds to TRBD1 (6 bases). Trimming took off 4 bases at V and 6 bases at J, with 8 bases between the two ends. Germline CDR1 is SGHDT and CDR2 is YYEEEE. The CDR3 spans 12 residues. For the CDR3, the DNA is TGTGCCAGCAGCGCAGGGGTTCAGCCCCAGCATTTT. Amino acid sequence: CASSAGVQPQHF.

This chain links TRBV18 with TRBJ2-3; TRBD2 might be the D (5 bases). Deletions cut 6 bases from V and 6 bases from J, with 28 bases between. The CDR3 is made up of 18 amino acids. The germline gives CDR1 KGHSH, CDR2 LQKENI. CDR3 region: CASSQLSPSGGQSDTQYF. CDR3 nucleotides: TGTGCCAGCTCCCAATTATCTCCTAGTGGCGGGCAATCGGATACGCAGTATTTT.

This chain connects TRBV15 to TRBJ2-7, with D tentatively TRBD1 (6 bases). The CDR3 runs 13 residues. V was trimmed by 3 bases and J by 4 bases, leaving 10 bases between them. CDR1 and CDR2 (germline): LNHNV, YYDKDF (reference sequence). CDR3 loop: CATSSKQGYEQYF. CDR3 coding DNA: TGTGCCACCAGCAGTAAACAGGGATACGAGCAGTACTTC.